This T cell receptor (beta chain) is from a study of graft-versus-host responses after intestinal transplantation. Libraries were prepared by immunoSEQ multiplex PCR; TCRdb keeps only in-frame clonotypes and omits some of them. The table includes some 70,000 clones, roughly 89% detected once. Germline CDR1 and CDR2: ENHRY and SYGVKD. The CDR3 runs to 16 residues. With V trimmed by 11 bases and J by 0 bases, 13 bases remained unmatched. The gene calls are TRBV10-3 and TRBJ2-3; 8 bases align to TRBD2. The sample was bone marrow, taken 700 to 850 days after intestinal transplantation. This clonotype originated in a human patient who received an intestinal transplant, so some T cells may come from the graft donor. This CDR3 is CASVGEREPSTDTQYF. The CDR3 DNA sequence: TGTGCCTCCGTAGGGGAGCGGGAGCCTAGCACAGATACGCAGTATTTT.